The table lists the clone carrying this T cell receptor (beta chain) with a count of one. Its specificity is not known. The donors (healthy individuals) were bone marrow donors. Germline lookup yields CDR1 WSHSY and CDR2 SAAADI. CDR3 length: 11 amino acids. V was cut by 10 bases and J by 0 bases, with 7 bases left in between. PCR was performed using 60 Vbeta and 13 Jbeta primers. Clones were read by immunoSEQ multiplex PCR, and TCRdb kept only the in-frame ones, dropping some. This table holds around 200,000 clones, around 75% found once. The data are from a study of cytomegalovirus exposure and HLA in healthy donors. Whole-study results and caveats: Researchers had no immune exposure information except CMV serostatus available.

Specimen: PBMCs. The rearrangement uses TRBV10-2 and TRBJ2-7, with D uncertain. The sequence derives from a male donor in good health and CMV-seronegative. The CDR3 sequence: CATASSYEQYF. CDR3 nucleotide sequence: TGCGCCACCGCGAGCTCCTACGAGCAGTACTTC.